This TCR beta chain was identified during a study of graft-versus-host responses after intestinal transplantation. CDR3 length equals 15 residues. J gave up 3 bases and V 1 base, and 5 bases lay outside the gene matches. Germline CDR1 and CDR2: MNHEY and SMNVEV (reference sequence). As to this clone: The antigen remains undetermined.

The assay was immunoSEQ multiplex PCR, and TCRdb's table has in-frame clones only and misses some. The sample consists of approximately 75,000 clones, approximately 93% of them appearing once. The sequencing used unstimulated CD8+ T cells sorted from spleen or lymph node cells, collected before intestinal transplant. This sequence was found in a human donor who received an intestinal transplant. The chain uses TRBV27 and TRBJ2-7; the match to TRBD2 covers 8 bases. The CDR3 here is CASSLFGSGDYEQYF. For the CDR3, the DNA is TGTGCCAGCAGTTTATTTGGTAGCGGGGACTACGAGCAGTACTTC.